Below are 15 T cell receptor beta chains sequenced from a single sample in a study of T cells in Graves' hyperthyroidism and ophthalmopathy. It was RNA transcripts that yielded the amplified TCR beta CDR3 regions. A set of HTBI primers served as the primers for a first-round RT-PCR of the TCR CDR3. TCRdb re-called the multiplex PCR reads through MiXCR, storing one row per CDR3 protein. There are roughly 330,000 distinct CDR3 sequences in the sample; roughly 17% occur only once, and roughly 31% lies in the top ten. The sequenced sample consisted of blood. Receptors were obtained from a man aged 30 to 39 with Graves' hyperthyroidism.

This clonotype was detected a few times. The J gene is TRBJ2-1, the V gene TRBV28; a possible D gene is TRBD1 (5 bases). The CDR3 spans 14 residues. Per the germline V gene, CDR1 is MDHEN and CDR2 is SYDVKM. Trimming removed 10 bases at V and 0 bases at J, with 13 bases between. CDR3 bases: TGTGCCATTTCAGACAGTAGCTCCTACAATGAGCAGTTCTTC. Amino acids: CAISDSSSYNEQFF.

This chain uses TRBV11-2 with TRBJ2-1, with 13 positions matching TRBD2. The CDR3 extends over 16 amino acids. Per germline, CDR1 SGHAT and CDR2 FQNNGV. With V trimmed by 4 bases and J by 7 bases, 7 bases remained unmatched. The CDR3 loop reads CASSSGLAGEGNEQFF. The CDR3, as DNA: TGTGCCAGCAGCTCAGGACTAGCGGGAGAAGGAAATGAGCAGTTCTTC.

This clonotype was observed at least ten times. The CDR3, as DNA: TGTGCCAGCAGGGACAGGGGGAGTGTTGGCAATCAGCCCCAGCATTTT. Its protein product is CASRDRGSVGNQPQHF. The chain couples TRBV27 to TRBJ1-5, with 10 bases lining up with TRBD1. The germline V gene has CDR1 MNHEY and CDR2 SMNVEV (reference sequence). The V and J ends lost 6 bases and 2 bases, in that order; junction bases with no gene match: 7. The CDR3 loop spans 16 amino acids.

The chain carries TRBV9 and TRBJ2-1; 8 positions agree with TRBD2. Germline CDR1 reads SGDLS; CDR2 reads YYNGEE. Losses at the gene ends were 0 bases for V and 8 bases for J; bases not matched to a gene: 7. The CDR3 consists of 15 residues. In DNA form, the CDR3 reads TGTGCCAGCAGCGTAGTTTTCGGGAGGGGCGATGAGCAGTTCTTC. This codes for CASSVVFGRGDEQFF.

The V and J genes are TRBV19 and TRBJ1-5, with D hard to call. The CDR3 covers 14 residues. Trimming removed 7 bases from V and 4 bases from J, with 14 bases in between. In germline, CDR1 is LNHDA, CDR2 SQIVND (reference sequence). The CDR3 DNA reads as TGTGCCAGTACCGGACCCGCCTCGAATCAGCCCCAGCATTTT. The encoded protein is CASTGPASNQPQHF. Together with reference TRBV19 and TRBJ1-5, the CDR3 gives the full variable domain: DGGITQSPKYLFRKEGQNVTLSCEQNLNHDAMYWYRQDPGQGLRLIYYSQIVNDFQKGDIAEGYSVSREKKESFPLTVTSAQKNPTAFYLCASTGPASNQPQHFGDGTRLSIL.

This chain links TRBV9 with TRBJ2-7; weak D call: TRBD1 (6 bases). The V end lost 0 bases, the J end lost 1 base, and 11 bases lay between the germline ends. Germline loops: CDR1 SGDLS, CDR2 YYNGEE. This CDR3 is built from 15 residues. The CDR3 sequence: CASSVGGQGSYEQYF. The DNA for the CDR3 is TGTGCCAGCAGCGTAGGGGGGCAGGGGTCCTACGAGCAGTACTTC.

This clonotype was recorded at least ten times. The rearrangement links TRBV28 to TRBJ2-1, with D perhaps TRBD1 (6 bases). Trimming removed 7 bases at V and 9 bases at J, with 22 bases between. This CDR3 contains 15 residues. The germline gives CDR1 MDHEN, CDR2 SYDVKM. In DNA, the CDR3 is TGTGCCAGCATCCCTTCAGATCCAGGGGCAGGTGAGCAGTTCTTC. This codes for CASIPSDPGAGEQFF.

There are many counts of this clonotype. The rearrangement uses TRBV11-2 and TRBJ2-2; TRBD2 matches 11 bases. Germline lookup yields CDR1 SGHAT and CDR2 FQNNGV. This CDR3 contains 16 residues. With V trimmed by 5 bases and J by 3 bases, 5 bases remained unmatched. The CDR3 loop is CASSRRLAGHTGELFF. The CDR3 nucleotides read TGTGCCAGCAGCCGCCGACTAGCGGGACACACCGGGGAGCTGTTTTTT.

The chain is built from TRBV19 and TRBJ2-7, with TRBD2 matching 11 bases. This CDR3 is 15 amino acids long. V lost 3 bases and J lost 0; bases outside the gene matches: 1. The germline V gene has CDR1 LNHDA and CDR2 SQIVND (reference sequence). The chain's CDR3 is CASSIGTSGSYEQYF. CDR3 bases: TGTGCCAGTAGTATCGGGACTAGCGGCTCCTACGAGCAGTACTTC. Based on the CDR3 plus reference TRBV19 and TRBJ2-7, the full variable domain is DGGITQSPKYLFRKEGQNVTLSCEQNLNHDAMYWYRQDPGQGLRLIYYSQIVNDFQKGDIAEGYSVSREKKESFPLTVTSAQKNPTAFYLCASSIGTSGSYEQYFGPGTRLTVT.

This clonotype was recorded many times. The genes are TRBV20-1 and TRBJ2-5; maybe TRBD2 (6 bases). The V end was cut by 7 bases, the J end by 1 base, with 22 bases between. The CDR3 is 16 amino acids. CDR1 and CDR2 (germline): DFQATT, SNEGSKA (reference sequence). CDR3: CSGDASLRDSQETQYF. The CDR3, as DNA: TGCAGTGGCGATGCATCTCTCCGGGACTCCCAAGAGACCCAGTACTTC.

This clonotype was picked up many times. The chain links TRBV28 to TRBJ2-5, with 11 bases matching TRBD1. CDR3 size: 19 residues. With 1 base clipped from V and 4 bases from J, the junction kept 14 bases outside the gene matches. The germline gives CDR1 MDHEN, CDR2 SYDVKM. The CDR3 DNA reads TGTGCCAGCAGTTTATTGGAGATCGGGACAGGGGGAGATCCAGAGACCCAGTACTTC. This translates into CASSLLEIGTGGDPETQYF.

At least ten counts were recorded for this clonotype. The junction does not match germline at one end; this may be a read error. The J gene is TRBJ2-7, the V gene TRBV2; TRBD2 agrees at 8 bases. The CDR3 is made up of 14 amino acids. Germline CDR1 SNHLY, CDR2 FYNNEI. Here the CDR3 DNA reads TGTGCCAGCAGGGAAGATAGCGGGAACTACGAGCAGTACTTC. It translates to CASREDSGNYEQYF.

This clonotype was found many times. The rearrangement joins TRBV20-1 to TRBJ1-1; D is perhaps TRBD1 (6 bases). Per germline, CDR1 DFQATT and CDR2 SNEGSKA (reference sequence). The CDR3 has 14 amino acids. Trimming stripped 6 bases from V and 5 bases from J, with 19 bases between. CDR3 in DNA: TGCAGTGCCTCTCAACAGGGCCCGGGGACTGAAGCTTTCTTT. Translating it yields CSASQQGPGTEAFF.

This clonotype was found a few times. CDR3 coding DNA: TGTGCCAGCAACCCCACAGCCTCGTCCTACGAGCAGTACTTC. Its protein is CASNPTASSYEQYF. This chain uses TRBV12-3 or TRBV12-4 with TRBJ2-7, with D hard to call. The V and J ends lost 7 bases and 1 base respectively, with 14 bases between them. The CDR3 covers 14 residues.

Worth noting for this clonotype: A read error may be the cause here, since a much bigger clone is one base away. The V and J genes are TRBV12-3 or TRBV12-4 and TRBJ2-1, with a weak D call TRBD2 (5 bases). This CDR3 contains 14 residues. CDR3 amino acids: CASSLPDGNNEQSF. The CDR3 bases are TGTGCCAGCAGTTTACCGGACGGGAACAATGAGCAGTCCTTC.